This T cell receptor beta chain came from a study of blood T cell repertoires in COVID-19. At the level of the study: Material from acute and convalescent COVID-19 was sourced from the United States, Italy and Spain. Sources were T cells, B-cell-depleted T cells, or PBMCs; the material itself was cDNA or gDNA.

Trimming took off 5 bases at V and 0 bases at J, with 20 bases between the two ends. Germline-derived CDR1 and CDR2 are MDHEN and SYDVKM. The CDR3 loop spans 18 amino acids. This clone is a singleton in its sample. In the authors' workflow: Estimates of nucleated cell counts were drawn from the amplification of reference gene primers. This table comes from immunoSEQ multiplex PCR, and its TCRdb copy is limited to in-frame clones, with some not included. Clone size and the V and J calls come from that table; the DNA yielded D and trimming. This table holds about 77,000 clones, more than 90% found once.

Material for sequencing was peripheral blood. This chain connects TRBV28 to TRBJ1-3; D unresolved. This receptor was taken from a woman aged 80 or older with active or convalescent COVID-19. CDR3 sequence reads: CASSPWRGASVSGNTIYF. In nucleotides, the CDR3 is TGTGCCAGCAGTCCTTGGCGCGGTGCCTCTGTCTCTGGAAACACCATATATTTT. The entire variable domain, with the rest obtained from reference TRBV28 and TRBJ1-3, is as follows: DVKVTQSSRYLVKRTGEKVFLECVQDMDHENMFWYRQDPGLGLRLIYFSYDVKMKEKGDIPEGYSVSREKKERFSLILESASTNQTSMYLCASSPWRGASVSGNTIYFGEGSWLTVV.